Shown below are 21 T cell receptor beta chains from a single sample sequenced in a study of CD8+ T cells in alopecia areata. cDNA reverse transcribed from extracted RNA served as the sequencing template. Sequencing was performed with immunoSEQ multiplex PCR; in TCRdb, only in-frame clones are kept and a portion is missing. In the table there are 170,000 or so clones, 50% to 70% of which are singletons. The specimen comprised CD4+ T cells sorted from blood, sampled at week 0. These TCRs come from a human donor with alopecia areata.

This clone appeared a few times. The J gene is TRBJ2-1, the V gene TRBV29-1; D possibly corresponds to TRBD2 (5 bases). The CDR3 loop spans 12 amino acids. Trimming cost V 4 bases and J 8 bases, with 12 bases left between them. Germline assignment: CDR1 SQVTM and CDR2 ANQGSEA. The CDR3 reads CSVVPGYDEQFF. In DNA, the CDR3 is TGCAGCGTTGTACCGGGGTATGATGAGCAGTTCTTC.

V usage is TRBV7-6 and J usage is TRBJ2-7; D may be TRBD2 (5 bases). The CDR3 runs 14 residues. Between the trimmed V and J ends, which lost 5 bases and 3 bases, there was a span of 14 bases. Germline V lookup: CDR1 SGHVS, CDR2 FNYEAQ. In nucleotides, the CDR3 is TGTGCCAGCAGCCCTAGCTCTAAGAACTACGAGCAGTACTTC. Translation: CASSPSSKNYEQYF.

As regards this clone: Germline and junction disagree at one end, which may indicate a read error. The V and J genes are TRBV7-7 and TRBJ2-5, with D possibly being TRBD1 or TRBD2 (5 bases each). CDR3 size: 17 residues. The V gene's germline CDR1 is SSHAT and CDR2 FNYEAQ (reference sequence). The CDR3 DNA reads as TGTGCTAGCAGCATTAGTGGCACGGGGCAGGGTGGACAGACCCAGTACTTC. This codes for CASSISGTGQGGQTQYF.

The V gene is TRBV25-1, the J gene TRBJ2-7; 8 bases line up with TRBD1. Germline V gene lookup returns CDR1 MGHDK and CDR2 SYGVNS. Germline trimming cut 2 bases from V and 0 bases from J; bases unmatched to any gene: 6. The length of the CDR3 is 16 residues. CDR3 in amino acids: CASSETTGTGSYEQYF. The DNA of the CDR3 is TGTGCCAGCAGTGAAACAACCGGGACAGGCTCCTACGAGCAGTACTTC.

The chain links TRBV6-1 to TRBJ2-3; D is unresolved. Trimming shortened V by 2 bases and J by 7 bases, and 10 bases separated the two germline ends. CDR3 length: 13 amino acids. The V gene's germline CDR1 is MNHNS and CDR2 SASEGT. The CDR3 loop is CASSETGANTQYF. The CDR3 bases are TGTGCCAGCAGTGAAACGGGTGCAAATACGCAGTATTTT.

This chain uses TRBV6-5 with TRBJ1-1; a possible D gene is TRBD1 (5 bases). The CDR3 totals 13 residues. V lost 3 bases and J 1 base, leaving 6 bases between the germline ends. The V gene's germline CDR1 is MNHEY and CDR2 SVGAGI. The CDR3 sequence is CASSYDRNTEAFF. The CDR3, as DNA: TGTGCCAGCAGTTATGACAGGAACACTGAAGCTTTCTTT.

The chain uses TRBV29-1 and TRBJ1-2, with 7 positions matching TRBD1. The J segment lost 6 bases and the V segment lost 0 bases, leaving 7 bases of the junction unmatched. The CDR3 is made up of 14 amino acids. Per the germline V gene, CDR1 is SQVTM and CDR2 is ANQGSEA. Written as DNA, the CDR3 is TGCAGCGTTGAAGATCTTGAAAGGGGGCATGGCTACACCTTC. Its translation is CSVEDLERGHGYTF.

This chain connects TRBV30 to TRBJ2-5, with 15 bases that match TRBD2. CDR1 GTSNPN and CDR2 SVGIG come from the germline V gene (reference sequence). The CDR3 totals 17 residues. Trimming cost V 2 bases and J 5 bases; bases outside gene matches: 9. The CDR3: CAWSTTRTSGGEETQYF. The CDR3 DNA reads TGTGCCTGGAGTACAACCCGGACTAGCGGGGGGGAGGAGACCCAGTACTTC.

The chain couples TRBV9 to TRBJ1-2, with 8 bases aligning to TRBD1. The CDR3 is made up of 15 amino acids. Trimming cost V 0 bases and J 4 bases; bases outside gene matches: 5. The germline CDR1 and CDR2 sequences are SGDLS and YYNGEE. The CDR3 DNA is TGTGCCAGCAGCGTAGGGACAGGGATGACCTATGGCTACACCTTC. This translates into CASSVGTGMTYGYTF. The full variable domain, with the rest looked up from reference TRBV9 and TRBJ1-2, is DSGVTQTPKHLITATGQRVTLRCSPRSGDLSVYWYQQSLDQGLQFLIQYYNGEERAKGNILERFSAQQFPDLHSELNLSSLELGDSALYFCASSVGTGMTYGYTFGSGTRLTVV.

This chain connects TRBV4-2 to TRBJ2-1, with D possibly being TRBD1 or TRBD2 (6 bases each). Germline values: CDR1 LGHNA, CDR2 YNFKEQ. The V and J ends lost 4 bases and 5 bases respectively, with 12 bases between them. This CDR3 is 14 amino acids long. CDR3 sequence (DNA): TGTGCCAGCAGCCGAGGGGGGCTCGACAATGAGCAGTTCTTC. This encodes CASSRGGLDNEQFF.

This chain uses TRBV5-1 with TRBJ1-4; 9 bases align to TRBD1. Germline V gene lookup returns CDR1 SGHRS and CDR2 YFSETQ. This CDR3 contains 16 residues. The V and J ends lost 4 bases and 7 bases, in that order; junction bases with no gene match: 11. In DNA form, the CDR3 reads TGCGCCAGCAGCACTGAAGGACAGGGGACCGGTGAAAAACTGTTTTTT. Translating it yields CASSTEGQGTGEKLFF.

The chain combines TRBV7-6 with TRBJ2-3; 8 bases line up with TRBD1. Germline V gene lookup returns CDR1 SGHVS and CDR2 FNYEAQ. J was trimmed by 0 bases and V by 4 bases; bases with no gene match: 3. This CDR3 has 15 amino acids. The CDR3 loop reads CASSSTGASTDTQYF. Written as DNA, the CDR3 is TGTGCCAGCAGCTCGACAGGGGCGAGCACAGATACGCAGTATTTT.

In this sample, this clone turned up a few times. The chain employs TRBV5-1 and TRBJ2-3; possibly TRBD1 for D (6 bases). CDR1 is SGHRS, CDR2 YFSETQ, per germline. The ends were cut back, 4 bases at V and 4 bases at J, with 16 bases in the middle. The CDR3 extends over 15 amino acids. The CDR3 protein is CASSSGTGIADTQYF. In nucleotides, the CDR3 is TGCGCCAGCAGCAGCGGCACAGGGATCGCAGATACGCAGTATTTT.

Regarding this clone: In the same sample, other DNA sequences code for this CDR3. V usage is TRBV6-5 and J usage is TRBJ1-2; no reliable D call. The V gene's germline CDR1 is MNHEY and CDR2 SVGAGI. This CDR3 region has 13 residues. Trimming cost V 0 bases and J 5 bases, with 7 bases left between them. Here the CDR3 DNA reads TGTGCCAGCAGTTACTCCCCCTCGTATGGCTACACCTTC. Its protein is CASSYSPSYGYTF.

The rearrangement uses TRBV29-1 and TRBJ2-7; 7 bases agree with TRBD1. In germline, CDR1 is SQVTM, CDR2 ANQGSEA. The CDR3 is 12 amino acids. Unmatched junction bases numbered 3, after V lost 5 bases and J lost 2 bases. CDR3 region: CSVTGATYEQYF. Here the CDR3 DNA reads TGCAGCGTTACAGGGGCCACCTACGAGCAGTACTTC.

This clone came up a few times. The chain has TRBV11-2 and TRBJ2-3; 7 bases line up with TRBD1. CDR1 is SGHAT, CDR2 FQNNGV, per germline. There are 13 residues in the CDR3. Losses at the gene ends were 11 bases for V and 0 bases for J; bases not matched to a gene: 5. CDR3 bases: TGTGCCCTCCAGGGACAGAGCACAGATACGCAGTATTTT. This codes for CALQGQSTDTQYF.

The V and J genes are TRBV15 and TRBJ2-5, with 15 bases matching TRBD2. V gave up 2 bases and J gave up 9 bases; unmatched junction bases: 4. Germline V gene sequence: CDR1 LNHNV, CDR2 YYDKDF (reference sequence). This CDR3 has 15 residues. The CDR3 region is CATSRTGLAGGPQYF. The CDR3 nucleotides are TGTGCCACCAGCAGAACGGGACTAGCGGGGGGTCCCCAGTACTTC.

The gene calls are TRBV15 and TRBJ1-3, with 8 positions matching TRBD1. The length of the CDR3 is 16 residues. J lost 6 bases, V lost 1 base, and 8 bases had no gene match. CDR1 LNHNV and CDR2 YYDKDF come from the germline V gene (reference sequence). The CDR3 DNA sequence: TGTGCCACCAGCAGAGGAGACAGGGGCCGGGTAAACACCATATATTTT. It is translated as CATSRGDRGRVNTIYF.

This clone was seen more than once but under ten times. V and J are TRBV5-1 and TRBJ2-1; 10 bases agree with TRBD2. Germline V gene sequence: CDR1 SGHRS, CDR2 YFSETQ. The CDR3 consists of 15 residues. After removal of 1 base from V and 5 bases from J, the junction contained 3 bases not matched to a gene. In nucleotides, the CDR3 is TGCGCCAGCAGCTTGTTAACTAGCGGGGACAATGAGCAGTTCTTC. Residues: CASSLLTSGDNEQFF.

This clone was seen a handful of times. The chain recombines TRBV29-1 with TRBJ2-3; D is perhaps TRBD2 (6 bases). The CDR3 sequence is 14 residues long. In germline, CDR1 is SQVTM, CDR2 ANQGSEA. With 4 bases removed from V and 2 bases from J, the gap between germline ends came to 13 bases. The CDR3 DNA is TGCAGCGTTGTCGGATGGGGGGACACAGATACGCAGTATTTT. Protein sequence: CSVVGWGDTDTQYF.

V and J are TRBV5-1 and TRBJ2-2, with D unresolved. Germline V gene sequence: CDR1 SGHRS, CDR2 YFSETQ. V gave up 1 base and J gave up 1 base, with 8 bases separating them. The CDR3 is 15 residues long. The CDR3 bases are TGCGCCAGCAGCTTGAGGTCAGGGAACACCGGGGAGCTGTTTTTT. This gives the protein CASSLRSGNTGELFF.